Below, one TCR beta chain is given with its context. This sample is part of a study of blood T cell repertoires in COVID-19. The ends were cut back, 1 base at V and 6 bases at J, with 7 bases in the middle. The germline V gene encodes CDR1 LNHDA and CDR2 SQIVND (reference sequence). The CDR3 extends over 13 amino acids. Only in-frame clones appear in the TCRdb table, and some are missing; sequencing was by immunoSEQ multiplex PCR. The sample lists more than 300,000 clones, around 89% occurring once. This chain connects TRBV19 to TRBJ2-4, with TRBD1 as a possible D gene (5 bases). The sequenced sample was PBMCs or T cells enriched from blood (not recorded which). This TCR was recovered from a woman younger than 30 who had recovered from COVID-19. The CDR3: CASSIADRNIQYF. CDR3 sequence (DNA): TGTGCCAGTAGTATAGCCGACAGAAACATTCAGTACTTC.